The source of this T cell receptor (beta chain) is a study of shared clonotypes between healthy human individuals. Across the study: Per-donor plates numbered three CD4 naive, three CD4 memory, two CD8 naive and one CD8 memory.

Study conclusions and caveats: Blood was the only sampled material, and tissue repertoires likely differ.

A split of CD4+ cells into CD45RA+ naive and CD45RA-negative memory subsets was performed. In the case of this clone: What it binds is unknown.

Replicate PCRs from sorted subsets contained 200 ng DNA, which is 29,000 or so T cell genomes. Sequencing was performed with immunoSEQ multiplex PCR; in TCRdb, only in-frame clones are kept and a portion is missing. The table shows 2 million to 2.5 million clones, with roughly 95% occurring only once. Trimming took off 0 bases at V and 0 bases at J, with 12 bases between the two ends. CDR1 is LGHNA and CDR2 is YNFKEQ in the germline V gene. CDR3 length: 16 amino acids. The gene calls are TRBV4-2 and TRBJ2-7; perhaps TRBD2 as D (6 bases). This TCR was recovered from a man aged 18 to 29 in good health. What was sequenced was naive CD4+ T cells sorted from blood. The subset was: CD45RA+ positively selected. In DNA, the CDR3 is TGTGCCAGCAGCCAAGAATTGTCGGGGGACTCCTACGAGCAGTACTTC. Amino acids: CASSQELSGDSYEQYF.